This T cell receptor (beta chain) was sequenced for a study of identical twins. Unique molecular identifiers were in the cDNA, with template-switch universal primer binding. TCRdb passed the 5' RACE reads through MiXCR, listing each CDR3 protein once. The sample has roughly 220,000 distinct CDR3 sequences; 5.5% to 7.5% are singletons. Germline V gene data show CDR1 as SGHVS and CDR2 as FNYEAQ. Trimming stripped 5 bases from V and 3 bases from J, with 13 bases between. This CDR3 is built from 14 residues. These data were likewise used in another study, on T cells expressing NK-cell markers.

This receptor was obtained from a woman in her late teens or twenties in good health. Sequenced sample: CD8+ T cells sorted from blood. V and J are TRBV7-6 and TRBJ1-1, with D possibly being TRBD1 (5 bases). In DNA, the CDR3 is TGTGCCAGCAGCCCCCGTGCAGGGTACACTGAAGCTTTCTTT. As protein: CASSPRAGYTEAFF.